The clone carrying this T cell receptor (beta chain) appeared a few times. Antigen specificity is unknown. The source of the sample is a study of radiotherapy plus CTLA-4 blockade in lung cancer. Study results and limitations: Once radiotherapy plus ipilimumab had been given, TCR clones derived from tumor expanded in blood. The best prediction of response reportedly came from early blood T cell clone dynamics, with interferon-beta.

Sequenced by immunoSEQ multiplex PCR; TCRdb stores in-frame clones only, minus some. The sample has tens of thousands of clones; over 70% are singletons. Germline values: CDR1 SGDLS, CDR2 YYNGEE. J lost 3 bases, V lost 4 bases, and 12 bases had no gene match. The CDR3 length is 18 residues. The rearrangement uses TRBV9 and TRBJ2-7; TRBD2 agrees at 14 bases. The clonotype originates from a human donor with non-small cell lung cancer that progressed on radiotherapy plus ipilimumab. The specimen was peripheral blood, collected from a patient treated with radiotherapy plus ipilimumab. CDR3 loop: CASSPGTSGRRRGYEQYF. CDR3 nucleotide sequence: TGTGCCAGCAGCCCGGGGACTAGCGGGAGACGGAGGGGCTACGAGCAGTACTTC.